This T cell receptor beta chain comes out of a study of a mutant IDH1 vaccine in newly diagnosed glioma. The overall study: Patients were started on vaccination 4-6 weeks after radiotherapy alone, or with temozolomide cycles. Previous care, which was radiotherapy, temozolomide, or both, most often involved both.

Study results and limitations: Changes in the top peripheral T cell clonotypes seemingly had no bearing on pseudoprogression. Vaccine-induced immune responses were detected in roughly 93% of patients.

This CDR3 is 13 amino acids long. Germline V gives CDR1 GTSNPN, CDR2 SVGIG (reference sequence). Trimming shortened V by 1 base and J by 8 bases, and 14 bases separated the two germline ends. A word on this clone: The antigen is unknown.

Here immunoSEQ multiplex PCR was the method, and the copy in TCRdb shows in-frame clones only, minus some. The sample contains just over 80,000 clones, roughly 85% of which appear only once. Time point indicated: week 23, last vaccination. All doses held 300 ug of mutant IDH1 20-mer peptide, with topical imiquimod. This TCR came from a man younger than 40 with glioma. Some clones in this sample may be carry-over from other donors' samples. Sequencing used PBMCs, obtained from a glioma patient whose treatment included an IDH1 peptide vaccine. The chain links TRBV30 to TRBJ1-1; D is unclear. The CDR3 loop is CAWSANLKSEAFF. CDR3 coding DNA: TGTGCCTGGAGTGCGAACTTGAAGAGCGAAGCTTTCTTT.